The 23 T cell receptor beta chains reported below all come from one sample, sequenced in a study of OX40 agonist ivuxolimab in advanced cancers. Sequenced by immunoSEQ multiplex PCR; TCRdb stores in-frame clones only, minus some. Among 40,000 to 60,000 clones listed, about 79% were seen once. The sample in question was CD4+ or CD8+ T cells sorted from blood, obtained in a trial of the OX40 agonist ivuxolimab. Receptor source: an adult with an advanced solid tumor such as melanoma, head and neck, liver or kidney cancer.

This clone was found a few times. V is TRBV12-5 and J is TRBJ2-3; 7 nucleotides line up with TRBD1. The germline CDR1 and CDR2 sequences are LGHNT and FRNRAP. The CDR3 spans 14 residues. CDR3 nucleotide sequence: TGTGCCTCGAACAGGGGTAGTGGGACAGATACGCAGTATTTT. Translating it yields CASNRGSGTDTQYF.

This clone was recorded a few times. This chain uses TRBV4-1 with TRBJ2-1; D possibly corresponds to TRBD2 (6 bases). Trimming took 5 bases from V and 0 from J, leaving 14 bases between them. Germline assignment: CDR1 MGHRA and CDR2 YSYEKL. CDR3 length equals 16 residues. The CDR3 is CASSLGGRGSYNEQFF. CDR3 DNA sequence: TGCGCCAGCAGCTTGGGGGGAAGGGGCTCCTACAATGAGCAGTTCTTC.

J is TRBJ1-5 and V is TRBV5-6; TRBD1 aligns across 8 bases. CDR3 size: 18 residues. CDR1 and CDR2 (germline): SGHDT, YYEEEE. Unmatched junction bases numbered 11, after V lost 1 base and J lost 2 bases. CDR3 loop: CASSLLGTGTSGNQPQHF. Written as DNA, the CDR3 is TGTGCCAGCAGCTTGTTGGGGACAGGAACCTCAGGCAATCAGCCCCAGCATTTT.

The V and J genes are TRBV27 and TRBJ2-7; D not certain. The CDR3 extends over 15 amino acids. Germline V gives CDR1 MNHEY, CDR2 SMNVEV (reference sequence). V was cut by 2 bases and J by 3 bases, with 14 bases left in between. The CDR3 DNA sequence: TGTGCCAGCAGTTTAGGTCCGCAGGTGCTCTACGAGCAGTACTTC. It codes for CASSLGPQVLYEQYF.

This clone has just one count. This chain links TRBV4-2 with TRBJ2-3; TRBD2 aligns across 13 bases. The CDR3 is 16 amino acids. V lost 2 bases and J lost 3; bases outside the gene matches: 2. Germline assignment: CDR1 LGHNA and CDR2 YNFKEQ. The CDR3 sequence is CASSQRTSGSTDTQYF. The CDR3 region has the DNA TGTGCCAGCAGCCAACGGACTAGCGGGAGTACAGATACGCAGTATTTT.

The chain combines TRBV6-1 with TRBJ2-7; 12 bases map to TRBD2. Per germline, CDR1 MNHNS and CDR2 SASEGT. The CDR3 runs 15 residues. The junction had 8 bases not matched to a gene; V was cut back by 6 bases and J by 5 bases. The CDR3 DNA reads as TGTGCCAGCAGCCTGATAGGACTAGCGGGAAACGAGCAGTACTTC. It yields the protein CASSLIGLAGNEQYF.

The CDR3 DNA follows: TGTGCCAGCAGCTCAGGGATGAACACCGGGGAGCTGTTTTTT. It encodes CASSSGMNTGELFF. The J gene is TRBJ2-2, the V gene TRBV7-2; TRBD1 is a possible D gene (5 bases). This CDR3 contains 14 residues. Germline lookup yields CDR1 SGHTA and CDR2 FQGNSA. With 4 bases removed from V and 1 base from J, the gap between germline ends came to 7 bases.

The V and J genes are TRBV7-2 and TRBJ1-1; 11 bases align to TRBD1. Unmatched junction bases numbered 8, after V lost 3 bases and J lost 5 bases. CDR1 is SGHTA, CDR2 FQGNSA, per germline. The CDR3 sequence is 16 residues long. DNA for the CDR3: TGTGCCAGCAGCTTCCCGGGACAGGGGGAACATACTGAAGCTTTCTTT. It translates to CASSFPGQGEHTEAFF.

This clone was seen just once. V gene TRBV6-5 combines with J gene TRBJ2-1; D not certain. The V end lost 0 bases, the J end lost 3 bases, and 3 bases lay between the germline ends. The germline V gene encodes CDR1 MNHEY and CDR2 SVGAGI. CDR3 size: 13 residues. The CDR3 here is CASSYSNYNEQFF. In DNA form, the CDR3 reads TGTGCCAGCAGTTACTCAAACTACAATGAGCAGTTCTTC.

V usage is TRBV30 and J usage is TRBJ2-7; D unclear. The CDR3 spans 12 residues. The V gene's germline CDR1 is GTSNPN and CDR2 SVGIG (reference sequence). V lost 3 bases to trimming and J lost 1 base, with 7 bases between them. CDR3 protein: CAWSQTSYEQYF. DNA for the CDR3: TGTGCCTGGAGCCAGACTTCCTACGAGCAGTACTTC.

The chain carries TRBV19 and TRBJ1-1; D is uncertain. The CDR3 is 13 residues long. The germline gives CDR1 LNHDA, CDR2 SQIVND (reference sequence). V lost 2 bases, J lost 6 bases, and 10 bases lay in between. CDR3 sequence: CASSIISNAEAFF. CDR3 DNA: TGTGCCAGTAGTATAATTAGTAATGCTGAAGCTTTCTTT.

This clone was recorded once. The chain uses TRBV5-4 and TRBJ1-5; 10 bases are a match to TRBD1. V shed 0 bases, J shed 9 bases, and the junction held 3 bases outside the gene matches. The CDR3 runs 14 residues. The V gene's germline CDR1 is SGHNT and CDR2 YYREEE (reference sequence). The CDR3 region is CASSLGDRGSPQHF. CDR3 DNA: TGTGCCAGCAGCTTGGGGGACAGGGGATCGCCCCAGCATTTT.

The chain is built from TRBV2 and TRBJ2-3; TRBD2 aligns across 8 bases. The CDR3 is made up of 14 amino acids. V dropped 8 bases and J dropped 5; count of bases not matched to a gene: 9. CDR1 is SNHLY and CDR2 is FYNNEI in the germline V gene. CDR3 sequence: CASAHSGNRDTQYF. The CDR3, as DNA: TGTGCCAGCGCCCATAGCGGGAACCGAGATACGCAGTATTTT.

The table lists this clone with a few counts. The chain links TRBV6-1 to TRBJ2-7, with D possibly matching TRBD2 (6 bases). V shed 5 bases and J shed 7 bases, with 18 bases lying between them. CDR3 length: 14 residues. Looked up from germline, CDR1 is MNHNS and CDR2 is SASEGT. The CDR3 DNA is TGTGCCAGCAGTAACCGGGACTCCCTAGGAGAGCAGTACTTC. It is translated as CASSNRDSLGEQYF.

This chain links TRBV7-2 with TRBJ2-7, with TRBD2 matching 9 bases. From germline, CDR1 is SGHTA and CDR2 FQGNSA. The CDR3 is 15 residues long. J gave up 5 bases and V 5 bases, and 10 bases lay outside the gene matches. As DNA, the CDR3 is TGTGCCAGCAGCCGACTTCTAGCGGGACTGGACGAGCAGTACTTC. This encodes CASSRLLAGLDEQYF. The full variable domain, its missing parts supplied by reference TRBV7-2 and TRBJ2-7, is GAGVSQSPSNKVTEKGKDVELRCDPISGHTALYWYRQSLGQGLEFLIYFQGNSAPDKSGLPSDRFSAERTGGSVSTLTIQRTQQEDSAVYLCASSRLLAGLDEQYFGPGTRLTVT.

For the CDR3, the DNA is TGTGCCAGCTCACCTCAGGCGGGAGGGACAGATACGCAGTATTTT. Translation: CASSPQAGGTDTQYF. V is TRBV18 and J is TRBJ2-3; 9 nucleotides agree with TRBD2. The CDR3 has 15 residues. Germline V lookup: CDR1 KGHSH, CDR2 LQKENI. V lost 3 bases to trimming and J lost 3 bases; unmatched junction nucleotides: 4.

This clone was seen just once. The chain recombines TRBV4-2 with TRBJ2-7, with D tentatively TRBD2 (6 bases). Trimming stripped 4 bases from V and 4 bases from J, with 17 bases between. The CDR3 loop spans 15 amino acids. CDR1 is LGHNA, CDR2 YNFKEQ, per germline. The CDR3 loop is CASSPRLRGTYEQYF. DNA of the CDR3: TGTGCCAGCAGCCCCCGGCTGCGGGGAACGTACGAGCAGTACTTC.

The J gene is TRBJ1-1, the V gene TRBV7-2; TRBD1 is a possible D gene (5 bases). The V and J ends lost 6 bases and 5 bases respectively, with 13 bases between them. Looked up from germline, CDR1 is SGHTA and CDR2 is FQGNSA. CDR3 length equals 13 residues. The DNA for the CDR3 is TGTGCCAGCAGACGGGACGGTGGAACTGAAGCTTTCTTT. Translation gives CASRRDGGTEAFF.

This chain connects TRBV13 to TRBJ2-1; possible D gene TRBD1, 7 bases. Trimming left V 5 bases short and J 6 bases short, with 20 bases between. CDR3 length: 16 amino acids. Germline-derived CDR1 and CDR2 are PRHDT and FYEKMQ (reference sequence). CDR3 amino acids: CASSTYFGQGGNEQFF. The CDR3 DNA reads TGTGCCAGCAGCACCTACTTCGGCCAGGGGGGCAATGAGCAGTTCTTC.

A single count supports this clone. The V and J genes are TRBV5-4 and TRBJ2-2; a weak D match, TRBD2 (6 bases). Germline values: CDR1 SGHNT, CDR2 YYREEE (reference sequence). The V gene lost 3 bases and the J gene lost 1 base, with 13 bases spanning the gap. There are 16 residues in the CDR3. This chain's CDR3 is CASSSAGRRNTGELFF. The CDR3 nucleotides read TGTGCCAGCAGCTCAGCCGGGAGAAGGAACACCGGGGAGCTGTTTTTT.

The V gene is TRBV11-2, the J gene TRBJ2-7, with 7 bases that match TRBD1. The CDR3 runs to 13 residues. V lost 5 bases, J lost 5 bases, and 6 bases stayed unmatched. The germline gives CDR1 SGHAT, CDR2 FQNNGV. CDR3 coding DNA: TGTGCCAGCAGCCCAGGCAGGGGGAACGAGCAGTACTTC. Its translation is CASSPGRGNEQYF.

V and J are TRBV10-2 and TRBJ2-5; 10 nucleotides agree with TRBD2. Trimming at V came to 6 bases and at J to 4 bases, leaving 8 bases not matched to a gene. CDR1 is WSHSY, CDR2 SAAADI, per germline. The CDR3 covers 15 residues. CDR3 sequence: CASSLLAGVTETQYF. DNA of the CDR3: TGCGCCAGCAGCCTCCTAGCGGGAGTTACAGAGACCCAGTACTTC.

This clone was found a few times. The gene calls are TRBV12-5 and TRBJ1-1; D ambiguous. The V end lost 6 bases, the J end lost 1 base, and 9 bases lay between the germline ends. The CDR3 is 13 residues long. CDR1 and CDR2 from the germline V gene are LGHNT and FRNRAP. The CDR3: CASGVQSNTEAFF. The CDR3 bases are TGTGCTAGTGGGGTCCAATCGAACACTGAAGCTTTCTTT. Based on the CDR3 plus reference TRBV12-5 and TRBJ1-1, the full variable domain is DARVTQTPRHKVTEMGQEVTMRCQPILGHNTVFWYRQTMMQGLELLAYFRNRAPLDDSGMPKDRFSAEMPDATLATLKIQPSEPRDSAVYFCASGVQSNTEAFFGQGTRLTVV.